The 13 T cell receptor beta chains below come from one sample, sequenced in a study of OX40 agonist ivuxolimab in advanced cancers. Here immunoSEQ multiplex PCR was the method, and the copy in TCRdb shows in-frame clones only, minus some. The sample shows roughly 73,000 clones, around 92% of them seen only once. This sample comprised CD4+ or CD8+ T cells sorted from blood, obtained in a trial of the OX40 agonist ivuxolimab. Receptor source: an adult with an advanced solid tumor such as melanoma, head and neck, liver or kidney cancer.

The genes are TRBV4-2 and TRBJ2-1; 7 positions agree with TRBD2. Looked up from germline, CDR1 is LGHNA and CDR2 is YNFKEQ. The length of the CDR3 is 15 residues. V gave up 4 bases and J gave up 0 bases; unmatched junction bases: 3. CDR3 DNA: TGTGCCAGCAGCCTAGCGGGCTTCTCCTACAATGAGCAGTTCTTC. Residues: CASSLAGFSYNEQFF.

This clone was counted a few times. The CDR3 coding sequence is TGTGCCAGCAGTAGCCTACTGCCGGGACAGGGTCCCGAGCAGTACTTC. Its translation is CASSSLLPGQGPEQYF. The chain combines TRBV2 with TRBJ2-7; 9 nucleotides line up with TRBD1. Germline CDR1 is SNHLY and CDR2 is FYNNEI. CDR3 length equals 16 residues. Germline trimming cut 5 bases from V and 6 bases from J; bases unmatched to any gene: 14.

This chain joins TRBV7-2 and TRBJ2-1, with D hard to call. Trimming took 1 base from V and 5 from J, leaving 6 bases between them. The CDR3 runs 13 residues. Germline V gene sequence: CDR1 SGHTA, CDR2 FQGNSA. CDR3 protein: CASSLGRDNEQFF. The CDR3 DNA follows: TGTGCCAGCAGCTTAGGACGAGACAATGAGCAGTTCTTC.

CDR3 region: CASSLRAGGSYEQYF. CDR3 nucleotide sequence: TGTGCCAGCAGCTTAAGGGCAGGGGGCTCCTACGAGCAGTACTTC. The chain uses TRBV7-2 and TRBJ2-7; 7 bases match TRBD1. Trimming at V came to 2 bases and at J to 0 bases, leaving 4 bases not matched to a gene. The CDR3 is 15 residues long. CDR1 and CDR2 from the germline V gene are SGHTA and FQGNSA.

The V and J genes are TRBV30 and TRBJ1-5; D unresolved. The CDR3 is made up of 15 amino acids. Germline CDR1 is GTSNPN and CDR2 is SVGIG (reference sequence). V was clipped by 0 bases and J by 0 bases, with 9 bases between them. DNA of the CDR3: TGTGCCTGGAGTGTAGGTCTTTATAGCAATCAGCCCCAGCATTTT. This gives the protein CAWSVGLYSNQPQHF.

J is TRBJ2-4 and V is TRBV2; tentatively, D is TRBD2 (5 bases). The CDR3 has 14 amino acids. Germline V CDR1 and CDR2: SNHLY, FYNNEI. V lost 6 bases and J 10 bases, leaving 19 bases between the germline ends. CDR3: CASSVALDSVIQYF. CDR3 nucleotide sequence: TGTGCCAGCAGCGTAGCCCTGGACTCCGTGATTCAGTACTTC.

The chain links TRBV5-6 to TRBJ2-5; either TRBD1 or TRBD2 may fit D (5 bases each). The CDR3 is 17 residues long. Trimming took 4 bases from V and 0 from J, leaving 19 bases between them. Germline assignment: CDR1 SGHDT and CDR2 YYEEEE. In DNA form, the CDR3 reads TGTGCCAGCAGCCCTATAGTCGGGGCGCGGTACCAAGAGACCCAGTACTTC. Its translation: CASSPIVGARYQETQYF.

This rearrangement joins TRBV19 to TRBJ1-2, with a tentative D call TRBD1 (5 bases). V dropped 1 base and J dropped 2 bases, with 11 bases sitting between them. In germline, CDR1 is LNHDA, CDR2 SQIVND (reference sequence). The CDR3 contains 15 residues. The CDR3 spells CASSIARDQNYGYTF. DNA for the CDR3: TGTGCCAGTAGTATAGCCAGGGACCAAAACTATGGCTACACCTTC. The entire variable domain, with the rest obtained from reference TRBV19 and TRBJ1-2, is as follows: DGGITQSPKYLFRKEGQNVTLSCEQNLNHDAMYWYRQDPGQGLRLIYYSQIVNDFQKGDIAEGYSVSREKKESFPLTVTSAQKNPTAFYLCASSIARDQNYGYTFGSGTRLTVV.

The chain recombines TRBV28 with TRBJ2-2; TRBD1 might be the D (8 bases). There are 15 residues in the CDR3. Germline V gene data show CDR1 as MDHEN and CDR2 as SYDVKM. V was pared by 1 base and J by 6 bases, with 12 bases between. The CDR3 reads CASSLLQGGAGELFF. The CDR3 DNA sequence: TGTGCCAGCAGTTTATTACAGGGGGGGGCCGGGGAGCTGTTTTTT.

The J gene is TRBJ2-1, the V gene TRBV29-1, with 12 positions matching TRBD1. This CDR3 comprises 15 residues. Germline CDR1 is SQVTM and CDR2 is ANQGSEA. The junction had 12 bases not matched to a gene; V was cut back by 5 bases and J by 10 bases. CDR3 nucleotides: TGCAGCGTTTCCGGGACAGGGGGCTTGGTGGAGGAGCAGTTCTTC. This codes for CSVSGTGGLVEEQFF.

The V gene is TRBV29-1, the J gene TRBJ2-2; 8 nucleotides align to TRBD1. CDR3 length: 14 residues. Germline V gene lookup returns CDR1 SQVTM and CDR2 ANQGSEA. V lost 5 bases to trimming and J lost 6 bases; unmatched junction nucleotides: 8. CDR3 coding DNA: TGCAGCGTTAAAGGACAGGGCGAGGCCGGGGAGCTGTTTTTT. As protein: CSVKGQGEAGELFF.

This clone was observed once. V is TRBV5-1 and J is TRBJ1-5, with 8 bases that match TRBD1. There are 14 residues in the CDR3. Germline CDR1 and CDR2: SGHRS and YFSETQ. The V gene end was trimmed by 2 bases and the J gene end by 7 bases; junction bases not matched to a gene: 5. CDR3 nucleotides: TGCGCCAGCAGCTTAGGGCAGGGGGCACAGCCCCAGCATTTT. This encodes CASSLGQGAQPQHF.

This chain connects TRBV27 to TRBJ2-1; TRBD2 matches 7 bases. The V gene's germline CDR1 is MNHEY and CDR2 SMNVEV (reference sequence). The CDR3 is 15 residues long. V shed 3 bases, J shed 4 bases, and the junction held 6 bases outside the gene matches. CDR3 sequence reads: CASSFNSGLYNEQFF. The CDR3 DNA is TGTGCCAGCAGTTTCAATAGCGGGCTTTACAATGAGCAGTTCTTC.